This T cell receptor (beta chain) was identified in a study of control samples from healthy donors and cancer patients. This clone was counted a few times. Only in-frame clones appear in the TCRdb table, and some are missing; sequencing was by immunoSEQ multiplex PCR. The sample carries 80,000 to 100,000 clones, roughly 88% recorded once. The CDR3 sequence is 15 residues long. Trimming stripped 1 base from V and 5 bases from J, with 14 bases between. Germline V CDR1 and CDR2: MGHRA, YSYEKL. Material for sequencing was blood. V gene TRBV4-1 combines with J gene TRBJ1-1; D is perhaps TRBD1 (5 bases). The origin of this receptor is a man younger than 40 in good health. CDR3 sequence (DNA): TGCGCCAGCAGCCAAGCCCGGGGCAGGCAAACTGAAGCTTTCTTT. Translation gives CASSQARGRQTEAFF.